The 15 T cell receptor beta chains presented below share a single source sample, sequenced in a study of T cell changes during pregnancy in multiple sclerosis. TCRdb's table, derived via immunoSEQ multiplex PCR, lists solely in-frame clones and lacks some. Among 60,000 to 75,000 clones listed, 80% to 95% were seen once. Sequenced material: peripheral blood, taken in the second trimester of pregnancy. The receptors were sampled from a female donor with multiple sclerosis, enrolled in a pregnancy study.

This CDR3 is CASSYDRYEQYF. Written as DNA, the CDR3 is TGTGCCAGCAGTTACGACAGGTACGAGCAGTACTTC. This chain connects TRBV6-5 to TRBJ2-7; tentative D call: TRBD1 (6 bases). The germline gives CDR1 MNHEY, CDR2 SVGAGI. The V gene lost 2 bases and the J gene lost 4 bases, with 6 bases spanning the gap. CDR3 length equals 12 residues.

The J gene is TRBJ2-1, the V gene TRBV6-4, with D possibly being TRBD2 (6 bases). The CDR3 runs to 14 residues. V dropped 4 bases and J dropped 8 bases, with 15 bases sitting between them. Looked up from germline, CDR1 is MRHNA and CDR2 is SNTAGT. Written as DNA, the CDR3 is TGTGCCAGCAGTGTGGAGGGGACCTCCCATGAGCAGTTCTTC. It is translated as CASSVEGTSHEQFF.

A few counts support this clone. The rearrangement joins TRBV27 to TRBJ1-3; unclear D gene. The CDR3 is 13 residues long. V was cut by 6 bases and J by 0 bases, with 6 bases left in between. The germline gives CDR1 MNHEY, CDR2 SMNVEV (reference sequence). This CDR3 is CASSLYSGNTIYF. For the CDR3, the DNA is TGTGCCAGCAGCCTATACTCTGGAAACACCATATATTTT.

The rearrangement uses TRBV30 and TRBJ1-1; D is perhaps TRBD1 (5 bases). The CDR3 spans 16 residues. The V end was cut by 2 bases, the J end by 3 bases, with 19 bases between. The germline V gene has CDR1 GTSNPN and CDR2 SVGIG (reference sequence). CDR3 nucleotide sequence: TGTGCCTGGAGTATGGGGAATTGGGGGGGAGACACTGAAGCTTTCTTT. Its translation is CAWSMGNWGGDTEAFF.

This sequence joins TRBV15 and TRBJ1-5; the D is unclear. Germline CDR1 reads LNHNV; CDR2 reads YYDKDF (reference sequence). The CDR3 spans 15 residues. V lost 0 bases and J 0 bases, leaving 6 bases between the germline ends. The CDR3 DNA reads as TGTGCCACCAGCAGAGAGCCTATTAGCAATCAGCCCCAGCATTTT. It is translated as CATSREPISNQPQHF. The whole variable domain, remainder taken from reference TRBV15 and TRBJ1-5, is DAMVIQNPRYQVTQFGKPVTLSCSQTLNHNVMYWYQQKSSQAPKLLFHYYDKDFNNEADTPDNFQSRRPNTSFCFLDIRSPGLGDTAMYLCATSREPISNQPQHFGDGTRLSIL.

The sample holds one count of this clone. The chain couples TRBV2 to TRBJ1-5; D perhaps matches TRBD1 (5 bases). In germline, CDR1 is SNHLY, CDR2 FYNNEI. This CDR3 region has 14 residues. Trimming shortened V by 2 bases and J by 5 bases, and 10 bases separated the two germline ends. The CDR3 sequence is CASSELAGDQPQHF. The CDR3 DNA sequence: TGTGCCAGCAGTGAATTGGCGGGGGATCAGCCCCAGCATTTT.

The chain uses TRBV29-1 and TRBJ1-1; D gene ambiguous. Germline V gene lookup returns CDR1 SQVTM and CDR2 ANQGSEA. The CDR3 has 13 residues. The V gene lost 4 bases and the J gene lost 6 bases, with 15 bases spanning the gap. The chain's CDR3 is CSVGGILGAEAFF. The CDR3 DNA reads TGCAGCGTTGGAGGGATCCTTGGGGCTGAAGCTTTCTTT.

The chain combines TRBV11-2 with TRBJ1-1, with D possibly being TRBD1 (6 bases). V lost 5 bases and J 7 bases, leaving 17 bases between the germline ends. This CDR3 has 14 amino acids. CDR1 is SGHAT, CDR2 FQNNGV, per germline. In DNA form, the CDR3 reads TGTGCCAGCAGCCCAGGGACCGGACAGCTTGAAGCTTTCTTT. Translating gives CASSPGTGQLEAFF.

This clone was counted a single time. The chain has TRBV6-6 and TRBJ2-6; tentative D call: TRBD2 (5 bases). V dropped 7 bases and J dropped 3 bases, with 16 bases sitting between them. Germline V lookup: CDR1 MNHNY, CDR2 SVGAGI (reference sequence). This CDR3 contains 16 residues. CDR3 sequence: CASNPPRAGGANVLTF. The CDR3 DNA sequence: TGTGCCAGCAACCCTCCGAGGGCAGGTGGGGCCAACGTCCTGACTTTC.

This chain joins TRBV27 and TRBJ1-6; tentative D call: TRBD1 (6 bases). The germline V gene encodes CDR1 MNHEY and CDR2 SMNVEV (reference sequence). The germline V and J ends were trimmed by 6 bases and 7 bases, with 22 bases remaining between them. This CDR3 spans 17 amino acids. This CDR3 reads CASSAEPYRVLNSPLHF. The CDR3 DNA sequence: TGTGCCAGCAGCGCGGAACCCTACAGGGTTCTCAATTCACCCCTCCACTTT.

The chain has TRBV7-9 and TRBJ2-7; TRBD2 is a possible D gene (5 bases). The CDR3 extends over 13 amino acids. Trimming pared 5 bases from V and 4 bases from J, leaving 12 bases between. Germline V lookup: CDR1 SEHNR, CDR2 FQNEAQ (reference sequence). CDR3 bases: TGTGCCAGCAGCCGTAGTTGGAGGTACGAGCAGTACTTC. Its translation is CASSRSWRYEQYF. Full variable domain (rest looked up from reference TRBV7-9 and TRBJ2-7): DTGVSQNPRHKITKRGQNVTFRCDPISEHNRLYWYRQTLGQGPEFLTYFQNEAQLEKSRLLSDRFSAERPKGSFSTLEIQRTEQGDSAMYLCASSRSWRYEQYFGPGTRLTVT.

This clone showed up just once. This chain joins TRBV19 and TRBJ1-5, with D possibly being TRBD1 (5 bases). Looked up from germline, CDR1 is LNHDA and CDR2 is SQIVND (reference sequence). The CDR3 contains 16 residues. V was cut by 7 bases and J by 4 bases, with 20 bases left in between. In nucleotides, the CDR3 is TGTGCCAGTAAGATGGGTGGGGCAGATAGGAATCAGCCCCAGCATTTT. This sequence encodes CASKMGGADRNQPQHF.

The chain employs TRBV12-5 and TRBJ1-6; D is possibly TRBD1 (6 bases). Trimming removed 6 bases from V and 10 bases from J, with 16 bases in between. Germline V gene lookup returns CDR1 LGHNT and CDR2 FRNRAP. There are 14 residues in the CDR3. Written as DNA, the CDR3 is TGTGCTAGTGGATCGACAGGCCGGAACTCACCCCTCCACTTT. This gives the protein CASGSTGRNSPLHF.

The V and J genes are TRBV6-1 and TRBJ2-2; tentative D call: TRBD2 (5 bases). The V and J ends lost 2 bases and 6 bases respectively, with 13 bases between them. The CDR3 spans 15 residues. CDR1 is MNHNS and CDR2 is SASEGT in the germline V gene. CDR3 coding DNA: TGTGCCAGCAGTGAATTCGGACTCTACCCCGGGGAGCTGTTTTTT. This sequence encodes CASSEFGLYPGELFF.

There are a few counts of this clone. The J gene is TRBJ1-5, the V gene TRBV2, with D unresolved. V lost 1 base to trimming and J lost 13 bases, with 11 bases between them. This CDR3 has 12 residues. Germline V gene lookup returns CDR1 SNHLY and CDR2 FYNNEI. The CDR3 DNA sequence: TGTGCCAGCAGTGAAGGGCCGGGTCTGCAGCATTTT. It specifies CASSEGPGLQHF.